This T cell receptor beta chain was retrieved from a study of beta chain features in type 1 diabetes (dated by TCRdb to the late 2010s). About the study as a whole: Mean age, gender distribution, total cell number and subset yield were not different between patients and healthy donors. Regulatory and stem cell-like memory subsets were obtained from only 8 patients and about 8 healthy donors, while naive and central memory subsets were obtained from all 30 or so donors. The study compared the TCRB repertoires of sorted circulating CD4+ T cell subsets in recently diagnosed type 1 diabetes patients with those in matched healthy donors. Across all samples, some 110,000,000 sorted cells were examined, and cell number per subset correlated strongly with RNA yield. What the work shows at the level of the full study, not this receptor alone: A moderate but significant shortening of TCRB CDR3 length was observed in type 1 diabetes patients in all four CD4+ subsets. Because cDNA was sequenced instead of genomic DNA, activated cells with high expression could be over-represented, although the groups did not differ in activation or CD3 levels. Shorter templates might be favored by PCR, yet because patient and control samples were amplified and corrected together, any such skew would affect both groups equally. Patients with type 1 diabetes made fewer insertions and deleted more nucleotides at VDJ recombination sites, implying thymic rearrangement abnormalities. HLA sub-analyses involved small numbers of individuals, so any influence of HLA type on TCRB rearrangement remained unresolved. Naive, central memory and regulatory TCRB repertoires appeared to be more alike among patients than among healthy donors.

All of the isolated RNA was reverse transcribed with the High Capacity cDNA Reverse Transcription Kit, so expressed TCRB transcripts were sequenced. Naive, central memory and regulatory T cell samples underwent deep immunoSEQ sequencing, averaging around 3.7 million total reads per sample. After sorted cells were lysed in RLT buffer, RNA was extracted with DNase-treated RNeasy Micro or Mini kits, with the choice depending on cell number. To prevent cross-contamination, every cell subset was processed on its own, while patient and healthy donor samples were processed together. The immunoSEQ multiplex PCR was used to amplify TCRB sequences from cDNA, yielding 87-bp fragments that span the CDR3 region. Sequencing of the amplicons was done on the Illumina HiSeq platform. The paper's data handling went like this. PCR bias was corrected computationally using synthetic template baselines, and reads within Hamming distance 2 were collapsed, with unmergeable singletons discarded. By aligning reads against IMGT, V, D and J genes, CDR3 length, and insertions or deletions at six rearrangement sites were assigned. Within each subset, clonotype counts were normalized to sorted cell number, and only after that were true diversity and Gini coefficients computed with the tcR R package. Repertoire sharing was quantified using the overlap coefficient calculated on TCRB nucleotide sequences. As a proxy for the pre-selection repertoire, out-of-frame TCRB sequences from naive cells were analyzed. TCRdb provides this immuneACCESS table in a form limited to in-frame rearrangements. Some clones are lacking; in checked studies, under half of them reflect an unresolved V gene, and why the rest are absent is not known. V, J and clone size derive from that table, while D and trimming were established from the DNA sequence. The sample records approximately 150,000 clones, 63% of which are singletons. About 0.081% of the sample lies in the top ten.

The CDR1 and CDR2 encoded by the germline V gene (reference sequence) are MNHEY and SMNVEV. Trimming accounts for 7 bases at V and 6 bases at J, while the number of junction bases matched to no gene is 20. From its cysteine to its phenylalanine, the CDR3 spans 17 amino acids. Only the CDR3 region is kept as DNA, spanning 51 bases read in frame from base 1. A single peripheral blood draw of about 116 mL on average was collected from each donor into heparinised tubes. Naive, central memory, regulatory and stem cell-like memory CD4+ T cells were sorted on a BD FACSAria II using a panel including CD45RO, CCR7, CD25, CD127, CD95 and CD27. All sorted populations exceeded 95% purity. PBMCs were isolated right away by Lymphoprep density gradient centrifugation and were stained directly, without culture. To minimize batch effects, samples were stained and sorted in pairs, one healthy donor with one patient per experiment.

Note on this clone: Its antigen is currently not known. No base qualities exist here, and no much larger clone lies one base off it.

The clonotype was recovered from a man under 40 with type 1 diabetes. The rearrangement combines TRBV27 with TRBJ2-7, and TRBD1 aligns with 8 junction nucleotides. The sequenced sample was naive CD4+ T cells from blood. The cell subset or site label, read with the paper, signifies: true naive CD4+ T cells. CDR3 protein: CASTTYRTGPLQAEQYF. In nucleotides, the sequence is TGTGCCAGCACGACTTACCGGACAGGGCCCCTTCAGGCCGAGCAGTACTTC.